This TCR beta chain was captured in a study of beta chain features in type 1 diabetes. Expressed TCRB transcripts got sequenced, as all isolated RNA was reverse transcribed. Measured with immunoSEQ multiplex PCR; TCRdb has only the in-frame clones, and not every one. The table includes roughly 500,000 clones, roughly 31% detected once. V lost 0 bases to trimming and J lost 6 bases; unmatched junction nucleotides: 7. The CDR3 contains 15 residues. Germline V gene data show CDR1 as SGHRS and CDR2 as YFSETQ. The source of this sequence is a man aged 18-30 years in good health. The sample consisted of naive CD4+ T cells from blood. This rearrangement joins TRBV5-1 to TRBJ1-2, with 8 bases lining up with TRBD1. CDR3: CASSLGGTGMNGYTF. The DNA of the CDR3 is TGCGCCAGCAGCTTGGGCGGGACAGGCATGAATGGCTACACCTTC. Complete variable domain (other parts from reference TRBV5-1 and TRBJ1-2): KAGVTQTPRYLIKTRGQQVTLSCSPISGHRSVSWYQQTPGQGLQFLFEYFSETQRNKGNFPGRFSGRQFSNSRSEMNVSTLELGDSALYLCASSLGGTGMNGYTFGSGTRLTVV.